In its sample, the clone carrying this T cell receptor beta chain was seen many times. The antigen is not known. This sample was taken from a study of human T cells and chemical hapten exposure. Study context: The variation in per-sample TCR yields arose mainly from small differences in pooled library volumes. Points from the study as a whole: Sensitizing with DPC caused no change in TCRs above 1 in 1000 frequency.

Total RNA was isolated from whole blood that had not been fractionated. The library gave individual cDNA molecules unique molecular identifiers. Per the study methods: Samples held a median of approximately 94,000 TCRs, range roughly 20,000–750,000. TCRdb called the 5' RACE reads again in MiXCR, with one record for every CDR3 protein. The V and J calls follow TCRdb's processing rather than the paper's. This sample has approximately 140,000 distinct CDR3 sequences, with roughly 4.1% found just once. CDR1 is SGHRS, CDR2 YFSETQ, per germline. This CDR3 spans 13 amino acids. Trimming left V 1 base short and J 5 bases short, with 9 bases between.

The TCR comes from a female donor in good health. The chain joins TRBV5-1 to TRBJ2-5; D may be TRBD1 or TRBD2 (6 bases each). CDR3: CASSLPGAETQYF. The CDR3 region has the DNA TGCGCCAGCAGCTTGCCGGGGGCCGAGACCCAGTACTTC.